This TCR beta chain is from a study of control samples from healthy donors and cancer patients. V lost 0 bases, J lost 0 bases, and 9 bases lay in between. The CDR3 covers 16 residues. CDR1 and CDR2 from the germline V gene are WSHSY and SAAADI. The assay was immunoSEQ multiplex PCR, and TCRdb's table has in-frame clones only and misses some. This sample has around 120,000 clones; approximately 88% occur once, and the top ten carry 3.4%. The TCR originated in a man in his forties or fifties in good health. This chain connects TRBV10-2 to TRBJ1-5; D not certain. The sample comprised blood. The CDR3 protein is CASSESSTYSNQPQHF. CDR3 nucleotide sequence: TGCGCCAGCAGTGAGTCTAGCACCTATAGCAATCAGCCCCAGCATTTT.